This T cell receptor beta chain appears in the sequencing data of a study of control samples from healthy donors and cancer patients. There are 12 residues in the CDR3. Trimming took 5 bases from V and 4 from J; bases not matched to a gene: 2. Germline CDR1 and CDR2: WSHSY and SAAADI. Sequencing was performed with immunoSEQ multiplex PCR; in TCRdb, only in-frame clones are kept and a portion is missing. The data contain about 190,000 clones, about 89% of them seen just once; the ten biggest clones take up approximately 1.8%. This clonotype was obtained from a man aged 30 to 39 in good health. Sequenced sample: blood. The chain has TRBV10-2 and TRBJ2-7; 7 nucleotides line up with TRBD2. The CDR3 coding sequence is TGCGCCAGCAGTTCCGGGGGGTACGAGCAGTACTTC. This sequence encodes CASSSGGYEQYF.